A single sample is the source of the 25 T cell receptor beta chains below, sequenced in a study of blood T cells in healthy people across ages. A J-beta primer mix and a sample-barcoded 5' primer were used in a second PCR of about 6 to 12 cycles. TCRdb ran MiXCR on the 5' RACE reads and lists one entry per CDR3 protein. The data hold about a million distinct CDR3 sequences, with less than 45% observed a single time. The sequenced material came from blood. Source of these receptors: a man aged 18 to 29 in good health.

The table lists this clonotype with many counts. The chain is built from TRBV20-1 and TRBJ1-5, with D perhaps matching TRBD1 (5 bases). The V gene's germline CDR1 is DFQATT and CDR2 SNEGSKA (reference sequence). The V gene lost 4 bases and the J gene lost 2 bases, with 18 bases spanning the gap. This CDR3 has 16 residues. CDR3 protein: CSATGLGGVGNQPQHF. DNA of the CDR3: TGCAGTGCTACGGGACTCGGGGGTGTGGGCAATCAGCCCCAGCATTTT.

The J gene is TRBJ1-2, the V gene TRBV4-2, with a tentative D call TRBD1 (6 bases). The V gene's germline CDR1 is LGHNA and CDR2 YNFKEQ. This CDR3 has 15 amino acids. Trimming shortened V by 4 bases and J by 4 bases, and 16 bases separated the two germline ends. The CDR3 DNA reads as TGTGCCAGCAGCCCGGGACAACCGGATCTCTATGGCTACACCTTC. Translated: CASSPGQPDLYGYTF.

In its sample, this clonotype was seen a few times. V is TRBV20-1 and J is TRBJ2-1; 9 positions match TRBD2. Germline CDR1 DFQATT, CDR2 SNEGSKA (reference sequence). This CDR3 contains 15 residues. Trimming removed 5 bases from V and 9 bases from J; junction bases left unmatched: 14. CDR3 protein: CSAALRGGPSGEQFF. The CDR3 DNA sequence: TGCAGTGCTGCCTTGCGGGGGGGCCCCTCCGGTGAGCAGTTCTTC.

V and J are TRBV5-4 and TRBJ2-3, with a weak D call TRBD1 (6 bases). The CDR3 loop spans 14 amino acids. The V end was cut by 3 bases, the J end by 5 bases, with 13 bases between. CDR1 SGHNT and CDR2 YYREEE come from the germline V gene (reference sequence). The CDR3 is CASSSRTEVDTQYF. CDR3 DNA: TGTGCCAGCAGCTCCCGGACAGAGGTAGATACGCAGTATTTT.

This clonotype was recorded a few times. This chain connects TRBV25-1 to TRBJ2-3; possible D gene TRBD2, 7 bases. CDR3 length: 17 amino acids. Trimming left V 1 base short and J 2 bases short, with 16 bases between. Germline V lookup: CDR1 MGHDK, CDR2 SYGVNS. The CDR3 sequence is CASSESLQGGYTDTQYF. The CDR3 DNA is TGTGCCAGCAGTGAATCTTTACAGGGAGGGTACACAGATACGCAGTATTTT.

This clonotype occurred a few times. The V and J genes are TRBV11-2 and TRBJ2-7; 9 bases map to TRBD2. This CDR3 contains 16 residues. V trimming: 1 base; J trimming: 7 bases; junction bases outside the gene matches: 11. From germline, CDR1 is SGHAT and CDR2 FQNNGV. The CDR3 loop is CASSLGTSARDNEQYF. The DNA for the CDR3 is TGTGCCAGCAGCTTAGGGACTAGCGCCCGGGACAATGAGCAGTACTTC.

The CDR3 DNA follows: TGTGCCAGCAGTTCCACTAGCGGGGAGCCGCGTACGCAGTATTTT. Its protein is CASSSTSGEPRTQYF. The chain links TRBV12-3 or TRBV12-4 to TRBJ2-3; TRBD2 aligns across 10 bases. V dropped 4 bases and J dropped 8; count of bases not matched to a gene: 9. The CDR3 length is 15 residues.

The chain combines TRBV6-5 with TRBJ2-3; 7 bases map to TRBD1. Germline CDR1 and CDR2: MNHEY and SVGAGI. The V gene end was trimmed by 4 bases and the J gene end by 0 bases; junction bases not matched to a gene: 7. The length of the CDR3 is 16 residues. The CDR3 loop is CASSLGQTLSTDTQYF. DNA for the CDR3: TGTGCCAGCAGTTTGGGACAGACCCTTAGCACAGATACGCAGTATTTT.

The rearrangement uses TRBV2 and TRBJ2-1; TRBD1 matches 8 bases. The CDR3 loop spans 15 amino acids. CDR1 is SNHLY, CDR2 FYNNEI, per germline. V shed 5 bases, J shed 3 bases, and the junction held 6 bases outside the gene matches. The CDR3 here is CASSLTGEIYNEQFF. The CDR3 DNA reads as TGTGCCAGCAGTTTGACAGGGGAGATCTACAATGAGCAGTTCTTC. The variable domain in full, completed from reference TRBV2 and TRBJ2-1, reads EPEVTQTPSHQVTQMGQEVILRCVPISNHLYFYWYRQILGQKVEFLVSFYNNEISEKSEIFDDQFSVERPDGSNFTLKIRSTKLEDSAMYFCASSLTGEIYNEQFFGPGTRLTVL.

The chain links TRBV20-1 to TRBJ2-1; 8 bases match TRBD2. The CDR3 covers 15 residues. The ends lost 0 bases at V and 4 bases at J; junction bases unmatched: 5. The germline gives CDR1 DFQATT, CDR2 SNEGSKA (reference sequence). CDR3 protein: CSARDQQRGYNEQFF. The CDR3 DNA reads TGCAGTGCTAGAGATCAACAGCGGGGGTACAATGAGCAGTTCTTC.

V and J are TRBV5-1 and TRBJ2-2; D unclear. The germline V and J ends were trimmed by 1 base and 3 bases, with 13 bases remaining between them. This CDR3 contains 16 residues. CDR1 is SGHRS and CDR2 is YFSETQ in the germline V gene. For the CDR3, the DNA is TGCGCCAGCAGCTTGTACAACAGCCCAGACACCGGGGAGCTGTTTTTT. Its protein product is CASSLYNSPDTGELFF.

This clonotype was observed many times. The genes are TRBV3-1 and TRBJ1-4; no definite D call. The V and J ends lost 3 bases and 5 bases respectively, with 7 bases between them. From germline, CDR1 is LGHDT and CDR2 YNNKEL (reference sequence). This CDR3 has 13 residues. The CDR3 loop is CASSQVLNEKLFF. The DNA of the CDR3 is TGTGCCAGCAGCCAGGTTCTCAATGAAAAACTGTTTTTT.

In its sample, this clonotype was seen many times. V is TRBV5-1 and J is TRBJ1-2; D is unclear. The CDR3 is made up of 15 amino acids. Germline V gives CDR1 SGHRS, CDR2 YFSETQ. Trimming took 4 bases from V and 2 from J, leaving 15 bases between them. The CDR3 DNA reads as TGCGCCAGCAGCCTCAGCGACGGATCCAACTATGGCTACACCTTC. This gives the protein CASSLSDGSNYGYTF.

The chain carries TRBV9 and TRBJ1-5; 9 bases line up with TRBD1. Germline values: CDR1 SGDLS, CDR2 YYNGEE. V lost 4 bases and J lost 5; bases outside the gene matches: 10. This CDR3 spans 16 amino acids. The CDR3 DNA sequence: TGTGCCAGCAGCCCAACACAGGGGGCCTGGGATCAGCCCCAGCATTTT. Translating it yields CASSPTQGAWDQPQHF. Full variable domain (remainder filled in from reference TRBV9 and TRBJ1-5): DSGVTQTPKHLITATGQRVTLRCSPRSGDLSVYWYQQSLDQGLQFLIQYYNGEERAKGNILERFSAQQFPDLHSELNLSSLELGDSALYFCASSPTQGAWDQPQHFGDGTRLSIL.

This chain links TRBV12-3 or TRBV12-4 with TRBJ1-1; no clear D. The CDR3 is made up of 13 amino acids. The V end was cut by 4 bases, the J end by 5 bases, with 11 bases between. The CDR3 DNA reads TGTGCCAGCAGTTGGGAGGCCGGGACTGAAGCTTTCTTT. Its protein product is CASSWEAGTEAFF.

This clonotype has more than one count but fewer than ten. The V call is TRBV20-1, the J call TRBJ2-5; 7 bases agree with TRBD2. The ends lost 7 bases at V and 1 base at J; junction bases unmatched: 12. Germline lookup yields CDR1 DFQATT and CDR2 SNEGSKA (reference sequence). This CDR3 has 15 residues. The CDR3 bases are TGCAGTGGGGGGGGTCTAGCAGGATCCCAAGAGACCCAGTACTTC. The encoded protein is CSGGGLAGSQETQYF.

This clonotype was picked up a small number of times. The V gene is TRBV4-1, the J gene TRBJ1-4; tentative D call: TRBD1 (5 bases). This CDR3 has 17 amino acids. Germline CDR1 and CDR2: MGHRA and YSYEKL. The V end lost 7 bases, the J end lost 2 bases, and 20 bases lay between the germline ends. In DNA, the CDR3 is TGCGCCAGCACACTGGGGGAGGGAATGGGTACTAATGAAAAACTGTTTTTT. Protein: CASTLGEGMGTNEKLFF.

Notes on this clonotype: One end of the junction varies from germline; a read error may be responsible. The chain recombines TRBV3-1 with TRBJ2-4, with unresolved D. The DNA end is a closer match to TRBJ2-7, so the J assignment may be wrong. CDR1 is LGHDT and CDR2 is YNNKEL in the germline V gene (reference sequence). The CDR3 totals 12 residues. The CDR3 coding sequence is TGTCCCAGCAGCCAATCCCGTTACGAGCAGTACTTC. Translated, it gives CPSSQSRYEQYF.

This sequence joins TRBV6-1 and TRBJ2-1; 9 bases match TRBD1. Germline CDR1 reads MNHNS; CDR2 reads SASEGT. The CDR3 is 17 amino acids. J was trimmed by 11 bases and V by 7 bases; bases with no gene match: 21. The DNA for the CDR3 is TGTGCCAGCAAACAGGGGGCGAATGAGCCAAGCGGAGCCAAGCAGTTCTTC. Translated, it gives CASKQGANEPSGAKQFF.

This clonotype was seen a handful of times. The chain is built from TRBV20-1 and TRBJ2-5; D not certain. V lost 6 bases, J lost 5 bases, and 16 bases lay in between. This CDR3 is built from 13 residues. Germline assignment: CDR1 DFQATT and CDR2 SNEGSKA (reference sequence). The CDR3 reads CSANDVDRETQYF. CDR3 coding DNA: TGCAGTGCGAATGATGTGGATCGGGAGACCCAGTACTTC.

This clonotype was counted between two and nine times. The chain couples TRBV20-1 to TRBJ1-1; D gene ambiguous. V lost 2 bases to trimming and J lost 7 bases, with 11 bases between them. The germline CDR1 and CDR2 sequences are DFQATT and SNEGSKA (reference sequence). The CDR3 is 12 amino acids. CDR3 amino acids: CSARWQRYEAFF. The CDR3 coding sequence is TGCAGTGCTAGATGGCAGCGATATGAAGCTTTCTTT.

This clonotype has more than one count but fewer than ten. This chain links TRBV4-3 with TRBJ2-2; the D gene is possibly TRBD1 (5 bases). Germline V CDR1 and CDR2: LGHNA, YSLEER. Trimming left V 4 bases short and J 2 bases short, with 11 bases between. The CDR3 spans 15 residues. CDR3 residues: CASSPLDTNTGELFF. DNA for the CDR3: TGCGCCAGCAGCCCCCTGGACACTAACACCGGGGAGCTGTTTTTT.

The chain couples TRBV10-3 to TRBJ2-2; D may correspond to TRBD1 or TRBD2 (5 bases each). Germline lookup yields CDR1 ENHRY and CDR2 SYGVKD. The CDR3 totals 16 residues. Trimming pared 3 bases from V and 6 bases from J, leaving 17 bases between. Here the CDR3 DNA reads TGTGCCATCAGTGACAGAACCGGGGCCTCGGCCGGGGAGCTGTTTTTT. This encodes CAISDRTGASAGELFF.

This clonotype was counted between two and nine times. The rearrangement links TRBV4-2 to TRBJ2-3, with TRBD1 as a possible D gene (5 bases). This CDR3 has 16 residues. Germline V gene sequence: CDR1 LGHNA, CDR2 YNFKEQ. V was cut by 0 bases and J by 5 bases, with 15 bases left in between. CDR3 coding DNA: TGTGCCAGCAGCCAAGATGTTAGGGGCTGGAAAGATACGCAGTATTTT. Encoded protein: CASSQDVRGWKDTQYF.

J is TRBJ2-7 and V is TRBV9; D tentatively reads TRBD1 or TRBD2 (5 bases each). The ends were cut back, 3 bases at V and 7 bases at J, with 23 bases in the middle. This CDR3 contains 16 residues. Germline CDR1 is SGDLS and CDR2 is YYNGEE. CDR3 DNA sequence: TGTGCCAGCAGCGCGGGCCGGGACGCACCCTACAATGAGCAGTACTTC. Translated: CASSAGRDAPYNEQYF.